One T cell receptor (beta chain) is described in this entry. Antigen unknown. Between the trimmed V and J ends, which lost 0 bases and 6 bases, there was a span of 21 bases. The CDR3 is made up of 17 amino acids. CDR1 and CDR2 (germline): SGHRS, YFSETQ. This specimen belongs to a study of OX40 agonist ivuxolimab in advanced cancers. About the research overall: Three patients responded partially, comprising one with hepatocellular carcinoma and two with cutaneous melanoma.

The repertoire was sequenced with immunoSEQ multiplex PCR; TCRdb's copy has only in-frame clones and lacks some. Altogether approximately 64,000 clones are present, roughly 90% being singletons, with the ten largest covering 2.8%. Study results and limitations: The specificity for antigen of the expanded peripheral T cells was not determined. More expanded clones were seen, on average, in CD8+ T cells than in CD4+. Several nonresponders also turned out to have low normalized T-cell clonal expansion.

The source is an adult with an advanced solid tumor such as melanoma, head and neck, liver or kidney cancer. The chain joins TRBV5-1 to TRBJ1-2; D uncertain. The specimen was CD4+ or CD8+ T cells sorted from blood, collected in a trial of the OX40 agonist ivuxolimab. Here the CDR3 DNA reads TGCGCCAGCAGCTTGGTTATCGGTTCTGACCAGAAGGATGGCTACACCTTC. Its protein is CASSLVIGSDQKDGYTF.